This T cell receptor beta chain is from a study of early T cells in non-severe SARS-CoV-2 infection. Study information: With bulk RNA from unsorted whole blood as input, sequencing yielded unpaired chains.

Germline CDR1 and CDR2: SGHTA and FQGNSA. V shed 5 bases and J 3 bases; nucleotides not matched to a gene: 8. The CDR3 contains 15 residues. Concerning this clonotype: Its antigen is currently unknown.

In the library, individual cDNA molecules carried attached unique molecular identifiers. In TCRdb, the 5' RACE reads were re-called with MiXCR into one record per CDR3 protein. The table shows 85,000 to 120,000 distinct CDR3 sequences, with roughly 14% occurring only once. Whole-study findings and limits: Anti-spike CD8 responses were favored by VDJdb matching, which missed private and CD4 specificities.

The V gene is TRBV7-2, the J gene TRBJ1-2, with TRBD1 matching over 8 bases. Sequenced: whole blood. The clonotype comes from an adult who was a healthcare worker with PCR-confirmed SARS-CoV-2 infection or an uninfected control (not recorded which). The CDR3 nucleotides read TGTGCCAGCAGCGCTGAGCAGGGGGCGCACTATGGCTACACCTTC. It codes for CASSAEQGAHYGYTF.